This TCR beta chain was captured by sequencing in a study of molecular identifiers for immune sequencing clone quantification. Study information: In replicates, RNA taken from about 20,000 or 100,000 naive CD8 cells was divided five ways, and four portions underwent sequencing.

General study points: Effector cells kept over 98% of their molecules in clones above 20 RNA copies, while naive cells kept under 1% there.

In its sample, this clonotype was seen a few times. Its antigen is not known. Previously reported methods and listed TCR primers produced the bulk TCR libraries. Each CDR3 protein gets one entry after TCRdb re-called the PCR reads with MiXCR. The sample carries around 480,000 distinct CDR3 sequences, about a fifth recorded once. Construction of naive CD8 libraries employed roughly 19,000 to 1,100,000 sorted cells together with 10%, 30% or 50% RNA. The sequenced sample consisted of naive CD8+ T cells from blood, with Jurkat cell RNA spiked in. As to subset: FACS-sorted CD8+CD4-CCR7+CD45RA+ naive T cells. The TCR originated in a human donor in good health. Some libraries in this study had Jurkat cell RNA spiked in.

Here the CDR3 DNA reads TGTGCCAGCAGCGGGAGAGAACGCACAGATACGCAGTATTTT. This translates into CASSGRERTDTQYF. V is TRBV9 and J is TRBJ2-3; no clear D. The CDR3 contains 14 residues. Germline V gives CDR1 SGDLS, CDR2 YYNGEE. Trimming left V 3 bases short and J 1 base short, with 9 bases between.